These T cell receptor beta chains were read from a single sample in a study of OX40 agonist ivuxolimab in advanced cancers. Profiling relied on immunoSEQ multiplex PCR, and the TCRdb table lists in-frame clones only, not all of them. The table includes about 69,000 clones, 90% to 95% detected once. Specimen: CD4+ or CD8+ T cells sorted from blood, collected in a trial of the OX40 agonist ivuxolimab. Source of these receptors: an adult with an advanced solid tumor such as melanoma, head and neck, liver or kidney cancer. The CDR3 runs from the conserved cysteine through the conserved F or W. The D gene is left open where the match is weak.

CSVEGGLAVLGGETQYF	TGCAGCGTTGAAGGGGGACTAGCGGTTCTTGGGGGAGAGACCCAGTACTTC	17	TRBD2	TRBV29-1	TRBJ2-5
CSVEGRYEQYF	TGCAGCGTTGAAGGACGCTACGAGCAGTACTTC	11	.	TRBV29-1	TRBJ2-7
CASSLTMAKNIQYF	TGTGCCAGCAGCCTAACAATGGCCAAAAACATTCAGTACTTC	14	.	TRBV7-8	TRBJ2-4
CASCVTGSQPQHF	TGCGCCAGCTGTGTGACAGGATCTCAGCCCCAGCATTTT	13	.	TRBV10-2	TRBJ1-5
CASSIINTGELFF	TGTGCCAGCAGCATTATCAACACCGGGGAGCTGTTTTTT	13	.	TRBV2	TRBJ2-2
CASNRGTANYGYTF	TGTGCCAGCAACCGAGGAACCGCTAACTATGGCTACACCTTC	14	.	TRBV9	TRBJ1-2
CASSFGTGQYEQYF	TGTGCCAGCAGTTTTGGGACAGGGCAGTACGAGCAGTACTTC	14	TRBD1	TRBV6-5	TRBJ2-7
CASSYRAAAFSGELFF	TGTGCCAGCAGTTATCGGGCGGCCGCCTTTAGTGGGGAGCTGTTTTTT	16	.	TRBV6-5	TRBJ2-2
CASSLAGTGKDGGELFF	TGCGCCAGCAGCTTGGCCGGTACGGGGAAGGATGGCGGGGAGCTGTTTTTT	17	.	TRBV5-1	TRBJ2-2
CASSFDTTNEKLFF	TGTGCCAGCAGTTTTGACACAACTAATGAAAAACTGTTTTTT	14	.	TRBV5-6	TRBJ1-4
CASSEVLGSGGKLFF	TGTGCCAGCAGTGAAGTATTGGGAAGTGGAGGAAAACTGTTTTTT	15	.	TRBV6-1	TRBJ1-4
CASKETGKIHEQYF	TGTGCCAGCAAAGAAACAGGAAAGATCCACGAGCAGTACTTC	14	.	TRBV7-8	TRBJ2-7
CASSLDSGQFTEAFF	TGTGCCAGCAGCTTAGATTCCGGGCAATTCACTGAAGCTTTCTTT	15	.	TRBV7-8	TRBJ1-1
CASSPPQGNYEQYF	TGTGCCAGCTCACCACCACAGGGGAACTACGAGCAGTACTTC	14	TRBD1	TRBV18	TRBJ2-7
CASSLDETGGVGNEQFF	TGCGCCAGCAGCTTGGATGAAACAGGGGGCGTTGGGAATGAGCAGTTCTTC	17	TRBD1	TRBV5-1	TRBJ2-1
CASEGLAGGTGFNEQFF	TGCGCCAGCGAGGGACTAGCGGGAGGGACCGGTTTCAATGAGCAGTTCTTC	17	TRBD2	TRBV5-1	TRBJ2-1
CASSIESSSPAGGYTF	TGTGCCAGTAGTATAGAATCGTCCTCACCCGCAGGAGGCTACACCTTC	16	.	TRBV19	TRBJ1-2
CASGRTTYNEQFF	TGTGCCAGCGGGAGGACAACTTACAATGAGCAGTTCTTC	13	.	TRBV6-5	TRBJ2-1
CASSAPGNQPQHF	TGTGCCAGCAGCGCCCCAGGGAATCAGCCCCAGCATTTT	13	.	TRBV5-6	TRBJ1-5
CASSPPGLGQPNTEAFF	TGTGCCAGCTCACCACCGGGATTGGGACAGCCGAACACTGAAGCTTTCTTT	17	TRBD1	TRBV18	TRBJ1-1
CAISTQVNYGYTF	TGTGCCATCAGTACCCAGGTCAACTATGGCTACACCTTC	13	.	TRBV10-3	TRBJ1-2
CASSYLEVADNQPQHF	TGTGCCAGCAGTTACCTCGAGGTGGCAGACAATCAGCCCCAGCATTTT	16	.	TRBV6-6	TRBJ1-5
CASSLLLHGTAVSYNEQFF	TGTGCCAGCAGTTTATTACTTCATGGGACTGCGGTTTCCTACAATGAGCAGTTCTTC	19	.	TRBV27	TRBJ2-1